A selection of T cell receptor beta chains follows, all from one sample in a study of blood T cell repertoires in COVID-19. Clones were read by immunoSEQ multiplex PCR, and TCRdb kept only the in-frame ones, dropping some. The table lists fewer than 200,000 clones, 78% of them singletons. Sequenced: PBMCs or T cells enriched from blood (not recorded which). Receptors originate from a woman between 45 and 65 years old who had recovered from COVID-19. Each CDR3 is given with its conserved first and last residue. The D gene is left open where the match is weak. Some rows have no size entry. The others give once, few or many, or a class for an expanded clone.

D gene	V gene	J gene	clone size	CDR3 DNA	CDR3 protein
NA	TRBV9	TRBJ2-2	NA	TGTGCCAGCAACAGGGCCCCGGGCAGGTTAAACACCGGGGAGCTGTTTTTT	CASNRAPGRLNTGELFF
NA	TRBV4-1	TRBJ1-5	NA	TGCGCCAGCAGCCAAGACCACAATGCGCCCCAGCATTTT	CASSQDHNAPQHF
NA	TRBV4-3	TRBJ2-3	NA	TGCGCCAGCAGCCAGAGTATTTGGGATACGCAGTATTTT	CASSQSIWDTQYF
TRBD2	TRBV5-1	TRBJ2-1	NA	TGCGCCAGCAGCGTAGGGACTAGCGGGAGCAATGAGCAGTTCTTC	CASSVGTSGSNEQFF
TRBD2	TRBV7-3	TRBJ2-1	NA	TGTGCCAGCAGCCAGACTAGCAGCACCTACAATGAGCAGTTCTTC	CASSQTSSTYNEQFF
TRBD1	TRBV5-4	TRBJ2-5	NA	TGTGCCAGCAGCTTGGGCAGGGGGCAAGAGACCCAGTACTTC	CASSLGRGQETQYF
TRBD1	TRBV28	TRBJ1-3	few	TGTGCCAGCAGGCCGGCCGGGACAGGGGTCTCTGGAAACACCATATATTTT	CASRPAGTGVSGNTIYF
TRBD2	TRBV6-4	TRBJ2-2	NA	TGTGCCACCCTTAGGAGAGAGCGGGAGCACGGGGAGCTGTTTTTT	CATLRREREHGELFF
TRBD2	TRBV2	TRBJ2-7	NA	TGTGCCAGCAGTGAATCGGTAGCGGGTACATACGAGCAGTACTTC	CASSESVAGTYEQYF
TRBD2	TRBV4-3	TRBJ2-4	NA	TGCGCCAGCAGCCAAGATTTCGCTAGCGGGGTGAACATTCAGTACTTC	CASSQDFASGVNIQYF
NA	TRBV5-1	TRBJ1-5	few	TGCGCCAGCAGCTTGGAAGGGGCTCCTTCTCAGCCCCAGCATTTT	CASSLEGAPSQPQHF
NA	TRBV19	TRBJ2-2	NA	TGTGCCAGTAGTATTGGACTCATGAACACCGGGGAGCTGTTTTTT	CASSIGLMNTGELFF
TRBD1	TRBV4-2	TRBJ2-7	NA	TGTGCCAGCAGCCAAACGGACAGGGGGCTGCATTCGGTCGAGCAGTACTTC	CASSQTDRGLHSVEQYF
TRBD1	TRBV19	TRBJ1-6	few	TGTGCCAGTAGTCCAGGACAGGGGTCATACTATAATTCACCCCTCCACTTT	CASSPGQGSYYNSPLHF
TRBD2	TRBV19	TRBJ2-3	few	TGTGCCAGTAGTCTTCTCCTCGGGACTAGCAGATCAGATACGCAGTATTTT	CASSLLLGTSRSDTQYF
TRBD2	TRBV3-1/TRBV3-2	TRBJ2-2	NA	TGTGCCAGCAGCCCCCTAGCGGGAGATTCGGGGGAGCTGTTTTTT	CASSPLAGDSGELFF
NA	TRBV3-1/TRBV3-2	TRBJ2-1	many	TGTGCCAGCAGCCAACCCTTGACAGAACTCAATGAGCAGTTCTTC	CASSQPLTELNEQFF
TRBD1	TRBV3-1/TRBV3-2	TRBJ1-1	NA	TGTGCCAGCAGCCGCGGGACAGGAGACTATGGAACTGAAGCTTTCTTT	CASSRGTGDYGTEAFF